A single sample is the source of the 7 T cell receptor beta chains below, sequenced in a study of blood T cell repertoires in COVID-19. Sequencing used immunoSEQ multiplex PCR; TCRdb keeps in-frame clones, though not all of them. The table lists over 200,000 clones, around nine tenths of them singletons. The sample comprised peripheral blood. The receptors shown here come from a man aged 55 to 70 who had recovered from COVID-19.

This chain links TRBV24-1 with TRBJ2-2; 9 positions agree with TRBD1. The J segment lost 3 bases and the V segment lost 9 bases, leaving 13 bases of the junction unmatched. CDR1 is KGHDR and CDR2 is SFDVKD in the germline V gene. This CDR3 has 17 amino acids. DNA for the CDR3: TGTGCCACCGGAGGGACAGGGAGTACCCGGTACACCGGGGAGCTGTTTTTT. This codes for CATGGTGSTRYTGELFF.

The chain couples TRBV9 to TRBJ1-1; TRBD1 aligns across 7 bases. The germline CDR1 and CDR2 sequences are SGDLS and YYNGEE. Trimming at V came to 0 bases and at J to 3 bases, leaving 5 bases not matched to a gene. The CDR3 extends over 15 amino acids. CDR3 DNA sequence: TGTGCCAGCAGCGTAGATAGCCAGGGGGACACTGAAGCTTTCTTT. Its protein is CASSVDSQGDTEAFF.

The DNA for the CDR3 is TGTGCCAGCAGAGACGGCAGATATGGCTACACCTTC. Its protein product is CASRDGRYGYTF. This chain links TRBV6-4 with TRBJ1-2, with D hard to call. The V and J ends lost 6 bases and 5 bases respectively, with 10 bases between them. CDR3 length: 12 residues. Germline V gene sequence: CDR1 MRHNA, CDR2 SNTAGT.

The V gene is TRBV5-4, the J gene TRBJ2-5, with TRBD2 identical over 10 bases. Trimming at V came to 0 bases and at J to 1 base, leaving 6 bases not matched to a gene. Germline CDR1 is SGHNT and CDR2 is YYREEE (reference sequence). This CDR3 is built from 17 residues. CDR3 sequence: CASSLESWTSGQETQYF. The CDR3 region has the DNA TGTGCCAGCAGCTTGGAATCGTGGACTAGCGGCCAAGAGACCCAGTACTTC.

This CDR3 reads CASSSGTVPYNEQFF. CDR3 DNA: TGTGCCAGCAGCTCCGGGACTGTCCCCTACAATGAGCAGTTCTTC. The V gene is TRBV11-3, the J gene TRBJ2-1, with D perhaps matching TRBD2 (6 bases). Trimming removed 4 bases at V and 2 bases at J, with 12 bases between. The CDR3 loop spans 15 amino acids. Per germline, CDR1 SGHNT and CDR2 YENEEA.

The chain has TRBV7-9 and TRBJ2-1; 10 bases fit TRBD2. This CDR3 has 17 amino acids. Germline loops: CDR1 SEHNR, CDR2 FQNEAQ (reference sequence). V lost 6 bases and J lost 7; bases outside the gene matches: 15. The CDR3 here is CASSYTLASGSGNEQFF. In nucleotides, the CDR3 is TGTGCCAGCAGTTATACCCTTGCTAGCGGGAGTGGGAATGAGCAGTTCTTC.

V gene TRBV28 combines with J gene TRBJ2-7, with D perhaps TRBD1 (5 bases). This CDR3 contains 12 residues. Germline CDR1 and CDR2: MDHEN and SYDVKM. Trimming cost V 2 bases and J 5 bases, with 7 bases left between them. CDR3: CASSLGADEQYF. Here the CDR3 DNA reads TGTGCCAGCAGTTTAGGGGCCGACGAGCAGTACTTC.